The 15 T cell receptor beta chains below all came from one sample that was sequenced in a study of T cells in Graves' hyperthyroidism and ophthalmopathy. What was amplified from RNA transcripts were TCR beta CDR3 regions. The study used the HTBI primer set for a first-round RT-PCR of the TCR CDR3. A single record per CDR3 protein comes from TCRdb applying MiXCR to the multiplex PCR reads. Of about 740,000 distinct CDR3 sequences in the sample, approximately 14% are singletons; the top ten hold around 9.6%. Sequenced material: blood. Receptors were obtained from a woman between 18 and 29 years old with Graves' hyperthyroidism.

This chain uses TRBV3-1 with TRBJ1-6; D call uncertain. The germline V gene has CDR1 LGHDT and CDR2 YNNKEL (reference sequence). V was shortened by 0 bases and J by 3 bases, with 9 bases between the two germline ends. This CDR3 has 16 amino acids. CDR3 DNA sequence: TGTGCCAGCAGCCAAGAGGGCAGGAGCTATAATTCACCCCTCCACTTT. It codes for CASSQEGRSYNSPLHF.

In its sample, this clonotype was seen a few times. The junction differs from germline at one of its ends, possibly a read error. This sequence joins TRBV20-1 and TRBJ1-5; D gene uncertain. CDR1 and CDR2 from the germline V gene are DFQATT and SNEGSKA (reference sequence). The CDR3 has 14 residues. This CDR3 reads CSAREGYSNQPRHF. In nucleotides, the CDR3 is TGCAGTGCTAGAGAGGGTTATAGCAATCAGCCCCGGCATTTT.

A few counts support this clonotype. The chain links TRBV30 to TRBJ2-7; D possibly corresponds to TRBD1 (6 bases). This CDR3 spans 13 amino acids. In germline, CDR1 is GTSNPN, CDR2 SVGIG (reference sequence). Trimming cost V 3 bases and J 2 bases, with 11 bases left between them. The CDR3 reads CAWRGDITYEQYF. The CDR3, as DNA: TGTGCCTGGAGGGGGGACATAACCTACGAGCAGTACTTC.

This clonotype was seen ten or more times. This sequence joins TRBV28 and TRBJ1-2, with 8 positions matching TRBD1. V lost 6 bases and J lost 3; bases outside the gene matches: 15. Germline V gene lookup returns CDR1 MDHEN and CDR2 SYDVKM. The CDR3 extends over 17 amino acids. The CDR3 loop reads CASSYLRMTGVDYGYTF. Here the CDR3 DNA reads TGTGCCAGCAGCTACCTTAGGATGACAGGGGTCGACTATGGCTACACCTTC.

This clonotype has just a few counts. V and J are TRBV6-5 and TRBJ2-1; TRBD1 aligns across 10 bases. J gave up 9 bases and V 8 bases, and 13 bases lay outside the gene matches. This CDR3 region has 15 residues. Germline V gives CDR1 MNHEY, CDR2 SVGAGI. CDR3 region: CASELRDRGFSEQFF. CDR3 nucleotide sequence: TGTGCCAGCGAGTTACGGGACAGGGGATTTAGTGAGCAGTTCTTC.

This clonotype was detected ten times or more. The genes are TRBV24-1 and TRBJ2-5; 8 bases agree with TRBD2. J gave up 4 bases and V 4 bases, and 10 bases lay outside the gene matches. Germline CDR1 and CDR2: KGHDR and SFDVKD. This CDR3 has 16 residues. CDR3 sequence: CATSDPSGSYGETQYF. CDR3 nucleotides: TGTGCCACCAGTGACCCAAGCGGGAGTTACGGAGAGACCCAGTACTTC.

This rearrangement joins TRBV20-1 to TRBJ2-3; 11 positions match TRBD2. The germline gives CDR1 DFQATT, CDR2 SNEGSKA (reference sequence). Unmatched junction bases numbered 9, after V lost 0 bases and J lost 4 bases. There are 17 residues in the CDR3. CDR3 in amino acids: CSAREPWFSGRADTQYF. Here the CDR3 DNA reads TGCAGTGCTAGAGAGCCCTGGTTTAGCGGGAGGGCAGATACGCAGTATTTT.

In its sample, this clonotype was seen a few times. This sequence joins TRBV29-1 and TRBJ2-7; D is possibly TRBD2 (6 bases). Germline CDR1 and CDR2: SQVTM and ANQGSEA. The CDR3 loop spans 16 amino acids. V gave up 3 bases and J gave up 3 bases, with 21 bases separating them. The CDR3 nucleotides read TGCAGCGTTGATTTGAGTGGAGGGCGGGACGACTACGAGCAGTACTTC. It codes for CSVDLSGGRDDYEQYF.

This chain connects TRBV4-2 to TRBJ2-5, with 9 bases aligning to TRBD2. CDR1 is LGHNA and CDR2 is YNFKEQ in the germline V gene. Trimming took 3 bases from V and 5 from J; bases not matched to a gene: 10. The CDR3 consists of 16 residues. The CDR3 coding sequence is TGTGCCAGCAGCCACACCAAAAGCGGGGGGTCGGAGACCCAGTACTTC. Residues: CASSHTKSGGSETQYF.

In this sample, this clonotype turned up a few times. The chain links TRBV6-2 or TRBV6-3 to TRBJ1-5; unclear D gene. Germline V gene sequence: CDR1 MNHEY, CDR2 SVGEGT. The CDR3 contains 11 residues. The V and J ends lost 8 bases and 9 bases respectively, with 11 bases between them. The CDR3 bases are TGTGCCAGCGGTGATTCCAGGCCCCAGCATTTT. Its translation: CASGDSRPQHF.

A remark on this clonotype: A much larger clone differs by one base, so this may be a read error. The V call is TRBV12-5, the J call TRBJ2-5, with 8 nucleotides matching TRBD2. CDR3 length equals 15 residues. Germline CDR1 and CDR2: LGHNT and FRNRAP. CDR3 in DNA: TGTGCTAGTGGTTTAAGCGGGAGCTCCGGAGAGGCCCAGTACTTC. Translated, it gives CASGLSGSSGEAQYF.

This clonotype was seen ten or more times. The chain uses TRBV27 and TRBJ2-7; D is unclear. The CDR3 totals 13 residues. Looked up from germline, CDR1 is MNHEY and CDR2 is SMNVEV (reference sequence). The V end lost 4 bases, the J end lost 6 bases, and 13 bases lay between the germline ends. CDR3 bases: TGTGCCAGCAGTTCCTGGCCGTCTGGCGAGCAGTACTTC. It is translated as CASSSWPSGEQYF.

This clonotype was seen a handful of times. The chain combines TRBV6-1 with TRBJ2-7, with 10 bases aligning to TRBD2. Germline V gene sequence: CDR1 MNHNS, CDR2 SASEGT. The V gene end was trimmed by 6 bases and the J gene end by 3 bases; junction bases not matched to a gene: 5. The CDR3 length is 14 residues. For the CDR3, the DNA is TGTGCCAGCAGCCTACTAGCGGGACACTACGAGCAGTACTTC. It translates to CASSLLAGHYEQYF.

This clonotype was seen many times. The chain couples TRBV6-2 or TRBV6-3 to TRBJ1-1; D ambiguous. Trimming stripped 5 bases from V and 1 base from J, with 14 bases between. Germline lookup yields CDR1 MNHEY and CDR2 SVGEGT. The CDR3 has 15 residues. In DNA form, the CDR3 reads TGTGCCAGCAGTCTAAACATGTGGGAGAACACTGAAGCTTTCTTT. This translates into CASSLNMWENTEAFF.

The genes are TRBV18 and TRBJ2-5; 10 nucleotides line up with TRBD1. With V trimmed by 2 bases and J by 5 bases, 5 bases remained unmatched. The CDR3 spans 15 residues. CDR1 and CDR2 (germline): KGHSH, LQKENI. CDR3 in amino acids: CASSPGTGEDETQYF. DNA of the CDR3: TGTGCCAGCTCACCAGGGACAGGGGAAGATGAGACCCAGTACTTC.